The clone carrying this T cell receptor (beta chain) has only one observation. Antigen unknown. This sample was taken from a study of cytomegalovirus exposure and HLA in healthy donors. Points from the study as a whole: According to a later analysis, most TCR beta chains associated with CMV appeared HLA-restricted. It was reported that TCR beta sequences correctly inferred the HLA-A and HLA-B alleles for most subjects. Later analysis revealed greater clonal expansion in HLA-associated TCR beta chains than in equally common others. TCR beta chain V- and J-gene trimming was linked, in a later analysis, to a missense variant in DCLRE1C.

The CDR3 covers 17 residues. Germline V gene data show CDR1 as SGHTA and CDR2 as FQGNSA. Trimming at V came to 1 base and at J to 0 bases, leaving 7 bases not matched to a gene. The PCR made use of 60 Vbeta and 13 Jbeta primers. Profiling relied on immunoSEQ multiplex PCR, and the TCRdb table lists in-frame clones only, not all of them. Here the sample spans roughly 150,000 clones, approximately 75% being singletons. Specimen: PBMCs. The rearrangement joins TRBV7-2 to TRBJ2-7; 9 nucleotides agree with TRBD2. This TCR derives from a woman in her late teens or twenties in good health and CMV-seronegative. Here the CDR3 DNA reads TGTGCCAGCAGCTTAGTGGGCGGACTAGCGCTCTCCTACGAGCAGTACTTC. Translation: CASSLVGGLALSYEQYF.